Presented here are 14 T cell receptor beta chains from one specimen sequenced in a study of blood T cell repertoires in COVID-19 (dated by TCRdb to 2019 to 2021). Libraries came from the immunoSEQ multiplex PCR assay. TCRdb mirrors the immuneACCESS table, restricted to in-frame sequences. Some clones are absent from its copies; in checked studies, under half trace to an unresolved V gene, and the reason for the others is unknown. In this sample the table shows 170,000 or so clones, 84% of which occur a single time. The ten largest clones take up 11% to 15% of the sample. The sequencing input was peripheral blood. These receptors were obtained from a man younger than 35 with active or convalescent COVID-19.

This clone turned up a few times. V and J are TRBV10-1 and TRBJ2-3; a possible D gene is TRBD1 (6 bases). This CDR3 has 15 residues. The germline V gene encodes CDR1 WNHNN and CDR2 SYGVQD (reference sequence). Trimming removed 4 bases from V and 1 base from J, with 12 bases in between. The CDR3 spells CASSAPGAGTDTQYF. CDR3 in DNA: TGCGCCAGCAGTGCGCCAGGGGCCGGCACAGATACGCAGTATTTT.

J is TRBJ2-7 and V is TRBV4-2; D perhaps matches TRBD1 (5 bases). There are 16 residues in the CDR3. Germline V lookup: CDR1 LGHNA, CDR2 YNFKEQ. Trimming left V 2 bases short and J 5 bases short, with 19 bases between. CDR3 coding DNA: TGTGCCAGCAGCCAAAGTGCAGGGCCCCTAGGGGACGAGCAGTACTTC. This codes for CASSQSAGPLGDEQYF.

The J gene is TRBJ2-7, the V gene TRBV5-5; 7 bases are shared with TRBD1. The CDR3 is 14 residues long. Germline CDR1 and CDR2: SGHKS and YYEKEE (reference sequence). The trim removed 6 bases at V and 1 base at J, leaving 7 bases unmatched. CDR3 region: CASTRDSWSYEQYF. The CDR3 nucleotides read TGTGCCAGCACCCGGGACAGTTGGTCCTACGAGCAGTACTTC.

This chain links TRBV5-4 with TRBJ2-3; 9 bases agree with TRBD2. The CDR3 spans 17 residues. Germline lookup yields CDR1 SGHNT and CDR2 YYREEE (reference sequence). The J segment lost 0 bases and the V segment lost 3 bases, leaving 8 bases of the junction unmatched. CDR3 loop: CASSYLAGPFSTDTQYF. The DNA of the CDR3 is TGTGCCAGCAGCTATCTAGCGGGACCCTTTAGCACAGATACGCAGTATTTT.

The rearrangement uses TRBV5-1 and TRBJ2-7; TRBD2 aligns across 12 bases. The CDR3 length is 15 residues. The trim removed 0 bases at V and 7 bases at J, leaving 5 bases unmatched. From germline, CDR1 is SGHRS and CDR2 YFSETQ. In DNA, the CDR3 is TGCGCCAGCAGCTTGGCCCTAGCGGGGGGGAGAGAGCAGTACTTC. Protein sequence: CASSLALAGGREQYF.

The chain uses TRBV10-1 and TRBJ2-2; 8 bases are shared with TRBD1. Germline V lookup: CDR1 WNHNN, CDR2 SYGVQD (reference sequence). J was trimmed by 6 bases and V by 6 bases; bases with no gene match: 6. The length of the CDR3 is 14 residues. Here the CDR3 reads CASRQGVGAGELFF. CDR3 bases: TGCGCCAGCAGACAGGGGGTAGGCGCCGGGGAGCTGTTTTTT.

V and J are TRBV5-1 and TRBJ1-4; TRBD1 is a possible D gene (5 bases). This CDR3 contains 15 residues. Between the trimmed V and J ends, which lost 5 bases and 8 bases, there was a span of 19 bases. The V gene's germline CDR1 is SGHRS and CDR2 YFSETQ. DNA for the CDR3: TGCGCCAGCAGTCTTGGCCAGGGTAACGGGGAAAAACTGTTTTTT. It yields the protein CASSLGQGNGEKLFF.

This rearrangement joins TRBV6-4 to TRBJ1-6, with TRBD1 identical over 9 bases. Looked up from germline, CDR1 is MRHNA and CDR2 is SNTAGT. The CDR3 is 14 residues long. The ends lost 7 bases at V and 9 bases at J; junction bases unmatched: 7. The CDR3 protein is CASTPDRGGSPLHF. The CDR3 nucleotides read TGTGCCAGCACCCCGGACAGGGGAGGTTCACCCCTCCACTTT.

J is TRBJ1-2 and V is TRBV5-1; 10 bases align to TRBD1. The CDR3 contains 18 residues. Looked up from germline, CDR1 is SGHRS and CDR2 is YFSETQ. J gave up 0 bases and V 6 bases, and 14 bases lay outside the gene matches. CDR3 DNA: TGCGCCAGCACATGGCCCCGGGACAGGGGACAGCCTAACTATGGCTACACCTTC. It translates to CASTWPRDRGQPNYGYTF.

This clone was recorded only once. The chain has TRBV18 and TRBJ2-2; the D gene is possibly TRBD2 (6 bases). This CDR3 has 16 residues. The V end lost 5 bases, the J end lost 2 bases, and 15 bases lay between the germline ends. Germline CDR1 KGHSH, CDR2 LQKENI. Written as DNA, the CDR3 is TGTGCCAGCTCATCGGTCACCGGGACTAACACCGGGGAGCTGTTTTTT. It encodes CASSSVTGTNTGELFF.

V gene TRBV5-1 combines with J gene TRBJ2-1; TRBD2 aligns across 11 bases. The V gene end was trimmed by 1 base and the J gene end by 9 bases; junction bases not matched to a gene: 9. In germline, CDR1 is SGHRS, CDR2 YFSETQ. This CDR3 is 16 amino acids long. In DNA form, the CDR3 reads TGCGCCAGCAGCTTGACTACTAGCGGGAGAGGTGGTGAGCAGTTCTTC. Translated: CASSLTTSGRGGEQFF.

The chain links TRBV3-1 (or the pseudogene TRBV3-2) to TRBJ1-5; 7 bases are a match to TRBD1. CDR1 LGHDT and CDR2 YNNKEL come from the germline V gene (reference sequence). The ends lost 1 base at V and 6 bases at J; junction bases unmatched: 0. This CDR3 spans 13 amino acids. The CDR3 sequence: CASSQAGGQPQHF. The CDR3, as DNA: TGTGCCAGCAGCCAAGCAGGGGGTCAGCCCCAGCATTTT.

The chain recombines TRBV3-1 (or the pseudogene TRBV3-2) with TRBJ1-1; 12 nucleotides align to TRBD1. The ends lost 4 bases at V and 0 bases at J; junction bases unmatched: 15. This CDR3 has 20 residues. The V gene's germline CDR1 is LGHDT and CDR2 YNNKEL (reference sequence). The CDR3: CASSLLPPGTGGFMNTEAFF. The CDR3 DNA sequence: TGTGCCAGCAGCCTACTCCCTCCCGGGACAGGGGGCTTCATGAACACTGAAGCTTTCTTT.

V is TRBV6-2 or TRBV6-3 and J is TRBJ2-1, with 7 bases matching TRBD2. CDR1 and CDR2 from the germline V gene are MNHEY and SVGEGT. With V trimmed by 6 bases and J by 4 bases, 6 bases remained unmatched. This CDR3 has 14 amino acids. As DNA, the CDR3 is TGTGCCAGCAGGCCTAGCGGATCGTACAATGAGCAGTTCTTC. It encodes CASRPSGSYNEQFF.